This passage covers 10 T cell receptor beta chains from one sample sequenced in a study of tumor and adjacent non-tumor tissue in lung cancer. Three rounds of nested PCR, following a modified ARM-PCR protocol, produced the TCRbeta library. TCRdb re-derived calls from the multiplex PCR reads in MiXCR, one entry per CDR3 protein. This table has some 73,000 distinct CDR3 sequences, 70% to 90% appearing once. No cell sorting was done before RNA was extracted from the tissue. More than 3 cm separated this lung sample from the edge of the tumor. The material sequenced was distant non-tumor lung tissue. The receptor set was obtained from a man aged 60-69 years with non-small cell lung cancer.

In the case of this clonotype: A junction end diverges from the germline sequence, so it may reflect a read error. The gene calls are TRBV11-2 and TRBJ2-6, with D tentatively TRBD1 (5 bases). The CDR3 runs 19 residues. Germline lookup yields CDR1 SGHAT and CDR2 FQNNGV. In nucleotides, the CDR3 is TGTGCCAGCAGCTTAGTTTCAAAGGACGGGCCCTCTGGGGCCAATGTCCTGACTTTC. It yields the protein CASSLVSKDGPSGANVLTF.

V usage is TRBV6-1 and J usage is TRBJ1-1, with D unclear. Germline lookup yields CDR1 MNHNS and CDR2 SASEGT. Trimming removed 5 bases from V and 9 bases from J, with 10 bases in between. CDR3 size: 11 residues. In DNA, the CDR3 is TGTGCCAGCAGTTGGGATAGGAAAGCTTTCTTT. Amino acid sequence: CASSWDRKAFF.

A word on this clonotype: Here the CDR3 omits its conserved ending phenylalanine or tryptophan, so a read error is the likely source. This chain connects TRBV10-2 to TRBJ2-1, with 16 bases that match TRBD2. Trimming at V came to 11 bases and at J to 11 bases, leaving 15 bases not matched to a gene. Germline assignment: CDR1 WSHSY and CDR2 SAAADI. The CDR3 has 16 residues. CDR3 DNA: TGCGCCGCTGCGGGACTAGCGGGGGGGGCCTACAGTAAGCAGTTCTTA. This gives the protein CAAAGLAGGAYSKQFL.

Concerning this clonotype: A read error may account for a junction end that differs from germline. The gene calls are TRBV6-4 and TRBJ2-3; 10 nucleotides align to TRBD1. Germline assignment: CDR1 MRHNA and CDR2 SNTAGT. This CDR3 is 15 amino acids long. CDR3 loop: CVSSDGTGVTDTEYF. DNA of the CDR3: TGTGTCAGCAGTGACGGGACAGGGGTCACAGATACGGAGTATTTT.

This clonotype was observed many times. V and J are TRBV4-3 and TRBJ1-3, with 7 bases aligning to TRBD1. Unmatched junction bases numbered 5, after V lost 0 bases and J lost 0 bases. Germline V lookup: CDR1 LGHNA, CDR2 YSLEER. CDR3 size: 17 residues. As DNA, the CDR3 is TGCGCCAGCAGCCAAGAACAGGGGTACTACTCTGGAAACACCATATATTTT. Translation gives CASSQEQGYYSGNTIYF.

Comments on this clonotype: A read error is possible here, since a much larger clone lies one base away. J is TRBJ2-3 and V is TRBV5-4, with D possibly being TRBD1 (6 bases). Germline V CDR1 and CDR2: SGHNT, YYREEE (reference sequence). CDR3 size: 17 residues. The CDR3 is CASSSTPTGSNADMQYF. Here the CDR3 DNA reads TGTGCCAGCAGCTCAACTCCAACAGGGTCGAATGCAGATATGCAGTATTTT. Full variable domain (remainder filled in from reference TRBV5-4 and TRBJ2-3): ETGVTQSPTHLIKTRGQQVTLRCSSQSGHNTVSWYQQALGQGPQFIFQYYREEENGRGNFPPRFSGLQFPNYSSELNVNALELDDSALYLCASSSTPTGSNADMQYFGPGTRLTVL.

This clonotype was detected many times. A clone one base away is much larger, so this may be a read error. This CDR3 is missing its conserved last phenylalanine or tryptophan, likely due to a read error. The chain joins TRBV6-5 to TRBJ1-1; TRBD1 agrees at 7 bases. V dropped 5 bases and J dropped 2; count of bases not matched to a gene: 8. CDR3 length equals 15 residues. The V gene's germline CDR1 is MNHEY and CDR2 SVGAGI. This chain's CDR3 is CASSLTGYSNTEAFL. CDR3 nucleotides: TGTGCCAGCAGTCTGACAGGGTATTCAAACACTGAAGCTTTCCTT.

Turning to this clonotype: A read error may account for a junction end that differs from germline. In nucleotides, the CDR3 is TGCGCCAGCACCCAAGACCCCGGCGGGGATCCGTTCCAGCCCCAGCATTTT. It encodes CASTQDPGGDPFQPQHF. The rearrangement links TRBV4-1 to TRBJ1-5; D is undetermined. This CDR3 contains 17 residues. Germline values: CDR1 MGHRA, CDR2 YSYEKL.

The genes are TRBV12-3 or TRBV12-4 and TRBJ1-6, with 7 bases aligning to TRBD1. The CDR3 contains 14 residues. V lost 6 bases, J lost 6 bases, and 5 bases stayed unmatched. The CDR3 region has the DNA TGTGCCAGCAGGTATCAGGGGGGTAATTCACCCCTCCACTTT. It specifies CASRYQGGNSPLHF.

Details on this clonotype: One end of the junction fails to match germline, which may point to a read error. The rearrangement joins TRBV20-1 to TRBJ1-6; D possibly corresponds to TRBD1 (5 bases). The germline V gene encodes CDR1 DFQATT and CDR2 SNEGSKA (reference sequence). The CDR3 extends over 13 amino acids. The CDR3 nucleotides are TGCAGTGCCACCTTGACCAGGGCTTCATCCCTCCACTTT. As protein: CSATLTRASSLHF.